Listed below are T cell receptor beta chains from one sample, sequenced in a study of siplizumab effects on memory and regulatory T cells. TCRdb's table, derived via immunoSEQ multiplex PCR, lists solely in-frame clones and lacks some. The sample consists of 65,000 to 70,000 clones, about 87% of them appearing once. Sequencing was carried out using Tregs sorted from blood. Receptor source: a human donor in good health. CDR3s leave out the opening cysteine and the closing phenylalanine or tryptophan.

J: TRBJ2-7; V: TRBV7-9; length: 13; CDR3: ASSLSGTGYYEQY
J: TRBJ2-6; V: TRBV9; length: 16; CDR3: ASSVNRGAVSGANVLT
J: TRBJ2-7; V: TRBV5-1; length: 10; CDR3: ASRRSTHEQY
J: TRBJ2-2; V: TRBV19; length: 11; CDR3: ASSNRGPGELF
J: TRBJ2-7; V: TRBV7-2; length: 14; CDR3: ASSLVGTPPISEQY
J: TRBJ2-2; V: TRBV30; length: 9; CDR3: AWSQTGELF
J: TRBJ1-5; V: TRBV14; length: 12; CDR3: ASSLQGARQPQH
J: TRBJ1-2; V: TRBV7-9; length: 12; CDR3: ASSPSTGFWGYT
J: TRBJ2-5; V: TRBV6-1; length: 10; CDR3: ASSSPRETQY
J: TRBJ1-2; V: TRBV5-6; length: 13; CDR3: ASSLVPRGQKGYT
J: TRBJ1-3; V: TRBV7-9; length: 15; CDR3: ASSRGGLISSGNTIY
J: TRBJ1-1; V: TRBV18; length: 10; CDR3: ASSPPDREAF
J: TRBJ1-5; V: TRBV11-3; length: 12; CDR3: ASSWDRSNQPQH
J: TRBJ1-1; V: TRBV2; length: 11; CDR3: ATRDNLNTEAF
J: TRBJ2-3; V: TRBV15; length: 12; CDR3: ATTIGVSTDTQY
J: TRBJ2-1; V: TRBV7-3; length: 10; CDR3: ASSQVNNEQF
J: TRBJ1-2; V: TRBV4-1; length: 12; CDR3: ASSQGGTRYGYT
J: TRBJ2-1; V: TRBV5-1; length: 12; CDR3: ASRMFSSYNEQF
J: TRBJ2-3; V: TRBV6-5; length: 13; CDR3: ASSPYIAGGDTQY
J: TRBJ1-1; V: TRBV29-1; length: 11; CDR3: SVEVFGGTGAF
J: TRBJ2-7; V: TRBV21-1; length: 16; CDR3: ASSAQCRPGTVDYEQY
J: TRBJ1-6; V: TRBV5-1; length: 15; CDR3: ASSLGTAPRQASPLH
J: TRBJ2-1; V: TRBV19; length: 14; CDR3: ASSTQGLAGYNEQF
J: TRBJ2-1; V: TRBV14; length: 13; CDR3: ASSQRQVVPHGQF
J: TRBJ1-2; V: TRBV7-8; length: 13; CDR3: ASSLEGQGSYGYT
J: TRBJ2-1; V: TRBV10-2; length: 12; CDR3: ASGGLAGTNEQF
J: TRBJ2-2; V: TRBV30; length: 11; CDR3: AWSGQGTGELF
J: TRBJ1-2; V: TRBV5-1; length: 12; CDR3: ASSLGVGQYGYT
J: TRBJ1-1; V: TRBV28; length: 9; CDR3: ASSLQGKAF
J: TRBJ2-5; V: TRBV6-5; length: 9; CDR3: ASSYSGTQY
J: TRBJ1-5; V: TRBV19; length: 12; CDR3: ASIETGVGQPQH
J: TRBJ2-5; V: TRBV5-6; length: 12; CDR3: ASSPSVAQETQY
J: TRBJ2-2; V: TRBV18; length: 12; CDR3: ASSGVGHTGELF
J: TRBJ2-7; V: TRBV7-2; length: 10; CDR3: ASSLAAYEQY
J: TRBJ2-7; V: TRBV19; length: 13; CDR3: ASSMDLRAFDEQY
J: TRBJ2-7; V: TRBV28; length: 13; CDR3: ASSSHSGGAYEQY
J: TRBJ2-1; V: TRBV10-2; length: 13; CDR3: ASRQLGRKGNEQF
J: TRBJ2-1; V: TRBV11-1; length: 13; CDR3: ASSCLILTYNEQF
J: TRBJ2-4; V: TRBV5-1; length: 13; CDR3: ASSLFGGEQNIQY
J: TRBJ2-1; V: TRBV29-1; length: 10; CDR3: SVTRTSGFLL
J: TRBJ2-1; V: TRBV5-5; length: 15; CDR3: ASSGRLAGGTYNEQF
J: TRBJ1-2; V: TRBV6-5; length: 10; CDR3: ASSNGPNGYT
J: TRBJ2-7; V: TRBV19; length: 13; CDR3: ASSERTGGPYEQY
J: TRBJ2-7; V: TRBV5-6; length: 12; CDR3: ASSWGRNSYEQY
J: TRBJ2-2; V: TRBV6-6; length: 13; CDR3: ASRPKGMNTGELF